There are many counts of the clone carrying this T cell receptor beta chain. Its target is unknown. The record originates from a study of T cell repertoires in cytomegalovirus infection. TCRdb reanalysed the reads using MiXCR and keeps one entry per CDR3 protein. The data contain roughly 500,000 distinct CDR3 sequences, 33% of them singletons. The sequenced sample was cultured PBMCs, obtained from culture after CMV antigen stimulation. The source is a human donor in good health (CMV status not recorded). Some clones in this sample may be carry-over from other donors' samples.

The CDR3 reads CASSFSTENYGYTF. The CDR3 DNA sequence: TGTGCCAGCAGTTTTTCGACAGAGAACTATGGCTACACCTTC. The gene calls are TRBV28 and TRBJ1-2, with a weak D call TRBD1 (5 bases). Trimming took 3 bases from V and 2 from J, leaving 10 bases between them. Looked up from germline, CDR1 is MDHEN and CDR2 is SYDVKM. This CDR3 has 14 amino acids.